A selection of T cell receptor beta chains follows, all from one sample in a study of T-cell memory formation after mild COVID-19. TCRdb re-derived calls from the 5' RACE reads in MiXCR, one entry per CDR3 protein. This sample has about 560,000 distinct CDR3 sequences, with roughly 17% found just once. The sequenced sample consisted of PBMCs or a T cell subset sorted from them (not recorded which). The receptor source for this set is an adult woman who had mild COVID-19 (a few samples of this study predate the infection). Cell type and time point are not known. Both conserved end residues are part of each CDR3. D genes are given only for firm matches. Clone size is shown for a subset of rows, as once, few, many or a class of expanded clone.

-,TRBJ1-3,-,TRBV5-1,CASSSWGFGQDGNTIYF,TGCGCCAGCAGCTCCTGGGGATTCGGGCAAGATGGAAACACCATATATTTT
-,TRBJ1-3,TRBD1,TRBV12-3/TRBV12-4,CASSFGGGLGNTIYF,TGTGCCAGCAGTTTTGGAGGGGGCCTTGGAAACACCATATATTTT
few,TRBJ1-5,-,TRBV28,CASSSSGGASNQPQHF,TGTGCCAGCAGTTCCAGCGGGGGCGCGAGCAATCAGCCCCAGCATTTT
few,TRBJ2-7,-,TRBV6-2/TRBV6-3,CASSYSDNSYEQYF,TGTGCCAGCAGTTACTCGGACAACTCCTACGAGCAGTACTTC
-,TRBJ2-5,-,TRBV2,CASLVSNMETQYF,TGTGCCAGCTTAGTGAGTAACATGGAGACCCAGTACTTC
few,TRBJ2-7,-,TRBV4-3,CASSPEQGRAYEQYF,TGCGCCAGCAGCCCCGAGCAGGGACGGGCCTACGAGCAGTACTTC
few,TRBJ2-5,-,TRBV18,CASSTTSGNQETQYF,TGTGCCAGCTCAACCACGTCGGGAAACCAAGAGACCCAGTACTTC
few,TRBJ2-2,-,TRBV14,CASSPDRRNTGELFF,TGTGCCAGCAGCCCTGACAGGCGTAACACCGGGGAGCTGTTTTTT
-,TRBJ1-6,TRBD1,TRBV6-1,CASSEEGDREYNSPLHF,TGTGCCAGCAGTGAAGAGGGGGACAGAGAGTATAATTCACCCCTCCACTTT
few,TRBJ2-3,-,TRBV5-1,CASSLSGTTSTDTQYF,TGCGCCAGCAGCTTGTCAGGGACAACTAGCACAGATACGCAGTATTTT
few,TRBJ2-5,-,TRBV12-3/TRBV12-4,CASSHWTEQETQYF,TGTGCCAGCAGTCATTGGACAGAACAAGAGACCCAGTACTTC
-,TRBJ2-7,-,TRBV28,CASSLLHEQYF,TGTGCCAGCAGTTTATTACACGAGCAGTACTTC
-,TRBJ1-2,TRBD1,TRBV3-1,CASSQEYADRVHGYTF,TGTGCCAGCAGCCAAGAATACGCGGACAGGGTCCATGGCTACACCTTC
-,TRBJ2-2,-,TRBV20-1,CSARPTGSGTGELFF,TGCAGTGCTAGACCTACAGGGTCGGGCACCGGGGAGCTGTTTTTT
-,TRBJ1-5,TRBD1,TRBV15,CATSRTGGNQPQHF,TGTGCCACCAGCAGAACAGGGGGTAATCAGCCCCAGCATTTT
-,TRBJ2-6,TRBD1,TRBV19,CASSLTGGNSGANVLTF,TGTGCCAGTAGCCTGACAGGGGGTAACTCTGGGGCCAACGTCCTGACTTTC
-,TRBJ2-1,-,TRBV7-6,CASSLARTNEQFF,TGTGCCAGCAGCTTAGCGCGAACTAATGAGCAGTTCTTC
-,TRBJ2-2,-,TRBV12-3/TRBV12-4,CASSLRLGNGELFF,TGTGCCAGCAGCCTACGTTTGGGTAACGGGGAGCTGTTTTTT
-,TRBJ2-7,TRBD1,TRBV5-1,CASRRQGRDEQYF,TGCGCCAGCCGCCGACAGGGGCGGGACGAGCAGTACTTC
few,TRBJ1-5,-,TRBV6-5,CASRVGASNQPQHF,TGTGCCAGCCGCGTTGGGGCGAGCAATCAGCCCCAGCATTTT
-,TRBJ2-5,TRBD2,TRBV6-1,CASSEGVGYGTSGDRRETQYF,TGTGCCAGCAGTGAAGGGGTTGGCTACGGGACTAGCGGGGATCGGAGAGAGACCCAGTACTTC
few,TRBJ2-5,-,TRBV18,CASSPPVRPAISETQYF,TGTGCCAGCTCACCACCGGTTAGGCCCGCTATCTCTGAGACCCAGTACTTC
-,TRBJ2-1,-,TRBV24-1,CATSSVYEQFF,TGTGCCACCAGCTCGGTCTATGAGCAGTTCTTC
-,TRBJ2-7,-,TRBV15,CATSRDLTGRRYEQYF,TGTGCCACCAGCAGAGATTTGACAGGCCGACGCTACGAGCAGTACTTC
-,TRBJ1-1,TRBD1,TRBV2,CASSEANRGGTEAFF,TGTGCCAGCAGTGAAGCCAACAGGGGAGGAACTGAAGCTTTCTTT
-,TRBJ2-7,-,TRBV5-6,CASSLQGEGDYEQYF,TGTGCCAGCAGCCTACAGGGAGAGGGGGACTACGAGCAGTACTTC
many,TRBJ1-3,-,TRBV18,CASSPGNTIYF,TGTGCCAGTTCCCCTGGAAACACCATATATTTT
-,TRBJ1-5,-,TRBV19,CASSMAYSNQPQHF,TGTGCCAGTAGTATGGCCTATAGCAATCAGCCCCAGCATTTT
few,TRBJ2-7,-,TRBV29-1,CSVLNLGEQYF,TGCAGCGTCCTAAACCTTGGGGAGCAGTACTTC
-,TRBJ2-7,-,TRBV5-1,CASSSGSSSYEQYF,TGCGCCAGCAGCTCCGGATCTAGTTCCTACGAGCAGTACTTC
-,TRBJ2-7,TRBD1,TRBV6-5,CATFGTGKHEQYF,TGTGCCACCTTCGGGACAGGGAAACACGAGCAGTACTTC
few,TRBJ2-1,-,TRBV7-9,CASSRGGSNEQFF,TGTGCCAGCAGCCGGGGTGGGTCCAATGAGCAGTTCTTC
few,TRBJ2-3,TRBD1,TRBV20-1,CSALDRGRTDTQYF,TGCAGTGCTCTGGACAGGGGGCGAACAGATACGCAGTATTTT
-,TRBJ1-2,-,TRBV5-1,CASSWDAVDGYTF,TGCGCCAGCAGCTGGGACGCAGTCGACGGCTACACCTTC
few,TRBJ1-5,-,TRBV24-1,CATSDLESNQPQHF,TGTGCCACCAGTGATTTGGAAAGCAATCAGCCCCAGCATTTT
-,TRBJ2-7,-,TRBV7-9,CASSFGGAEYEQYF,TGTGCCAGCAGCTTTGGGGGGGCTGAATACGAGCAGTACTTC
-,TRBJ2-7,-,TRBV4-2,CASSQEGSYEQYF,TGTGCCAGCAGCCAAGAAGGATCCTACGAGCAGTACTTC
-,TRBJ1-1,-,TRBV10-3,CAISEDSNTEAFF,TGTGCCATCAGTGAGGATTCGAACACTGAAGCTTTCTTT
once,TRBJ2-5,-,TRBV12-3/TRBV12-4,CASSLIAEETQYF,TGTGCCAGCAGTTTAATTGCTGAAGAGACCCAGTACTTC
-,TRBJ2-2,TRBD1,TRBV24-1,CATSDLRTGETGELFF,TGTGCCACCAGTGATTTGAGGACAGGGGAGACCGGGGAGCTGTTTTTT
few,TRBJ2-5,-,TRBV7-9,CASSLTGTPETQYF,TGTGCCAGCAGCTTGACAGGGACTCCGGAGACCCAGTACTTC
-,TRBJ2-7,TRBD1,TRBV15,CATHPGQGFAEQYF,TGTGCCACCCACCCGGGACAGGGATTCGCCGAGCAGTACTTC
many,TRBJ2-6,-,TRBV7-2,CASSLVSPDPGANVLTF,TGTGCCAGCAGCTTAGTCTCCCCTGACCCTGGGGCCAACGTCCTGACTTTC
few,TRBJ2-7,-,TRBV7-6,CASSSFPGALEQYF,TGTGCCAGCAGCTCGTTTCCGGGAGCCCTCGAGCAGTACTTC